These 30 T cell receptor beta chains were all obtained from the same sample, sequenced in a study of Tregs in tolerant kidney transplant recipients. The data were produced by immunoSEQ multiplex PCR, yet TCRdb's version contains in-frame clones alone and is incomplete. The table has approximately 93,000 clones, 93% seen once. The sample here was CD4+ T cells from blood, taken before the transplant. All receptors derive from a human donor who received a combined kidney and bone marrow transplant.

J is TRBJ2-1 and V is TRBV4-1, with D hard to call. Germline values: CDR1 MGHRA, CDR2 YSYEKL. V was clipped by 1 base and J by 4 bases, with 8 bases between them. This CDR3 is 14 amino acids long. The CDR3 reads CASSQVRHYNEQFF. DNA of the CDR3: TGCGCCAGCAGCCAAGTCAGGCATTACAATGAGCAGTTCTTC.

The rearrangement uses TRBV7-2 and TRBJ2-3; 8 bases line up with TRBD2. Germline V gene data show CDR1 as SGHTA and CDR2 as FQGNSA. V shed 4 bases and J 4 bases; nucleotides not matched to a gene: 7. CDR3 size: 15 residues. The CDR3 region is CASSYLRGAADTQYF. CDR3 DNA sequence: TGTGCCAGCAGCTATTTGCGGGGGGCGGCAGATACGCAGTATTTT.

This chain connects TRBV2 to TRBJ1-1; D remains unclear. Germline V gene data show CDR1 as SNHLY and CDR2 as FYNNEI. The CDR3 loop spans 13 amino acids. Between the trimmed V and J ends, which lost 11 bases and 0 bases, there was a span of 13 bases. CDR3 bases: TGTGCCGCAAGGAGGTCGTTGAACACTGAAGCTTTCTTT. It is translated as CAARRSLNTEAFF. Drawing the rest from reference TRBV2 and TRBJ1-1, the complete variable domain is EPEVTQTPSHQVTQMGQEVILRCVPISNHLYFYWYRQILGQKVEFLVSFYNNEISEKSEIFDDQFSVERPDGSNFTLKIRSTKLEDSAMYFCAARRSLNTEAFFGQGTRLTVV.

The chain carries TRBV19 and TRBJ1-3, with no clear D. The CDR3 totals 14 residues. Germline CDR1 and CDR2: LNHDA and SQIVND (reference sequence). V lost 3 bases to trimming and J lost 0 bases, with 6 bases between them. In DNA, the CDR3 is TGTGCCAGTAGTATGCAGTTCTCTGGAAACACCATATATTTT. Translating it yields CASSMQFSGNTIYF.

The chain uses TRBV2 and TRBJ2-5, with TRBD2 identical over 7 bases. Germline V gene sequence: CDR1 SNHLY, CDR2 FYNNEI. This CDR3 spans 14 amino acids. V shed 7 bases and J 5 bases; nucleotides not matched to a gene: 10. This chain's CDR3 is CASKSKTSPETQYF. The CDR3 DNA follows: TGTGCCAGCAAGAGTAAGACTAGCCCGGAGACCCAGTACTTC.

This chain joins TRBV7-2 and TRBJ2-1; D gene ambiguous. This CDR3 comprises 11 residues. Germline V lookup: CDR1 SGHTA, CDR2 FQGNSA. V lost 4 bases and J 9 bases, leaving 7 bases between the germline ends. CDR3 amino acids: CASSSLFEQFF. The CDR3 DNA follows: TGTGCCAGCAGCTCCCTCTTTGAGCAGTTCTTC. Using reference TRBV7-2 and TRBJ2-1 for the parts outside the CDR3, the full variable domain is GAGVSQSPSNKVTEKGKDVELRCDPISGHTALYWYRQSLGQGLEFLIYFQGNSAPDKSGLPSDRFSAERTGGSVSTLTIQRTQQEDSAVYLCASSSLFEQFFGPGTRLTVL.

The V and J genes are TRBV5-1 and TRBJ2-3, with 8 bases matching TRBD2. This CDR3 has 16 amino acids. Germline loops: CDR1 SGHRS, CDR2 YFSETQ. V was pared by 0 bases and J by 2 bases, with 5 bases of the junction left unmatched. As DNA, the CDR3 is TGCGCCAGCAGCTTGGCCGCAGCGGGGGTCACAGATACGCAGTATTTT. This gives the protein CASSLAAAGVTDTQYF.

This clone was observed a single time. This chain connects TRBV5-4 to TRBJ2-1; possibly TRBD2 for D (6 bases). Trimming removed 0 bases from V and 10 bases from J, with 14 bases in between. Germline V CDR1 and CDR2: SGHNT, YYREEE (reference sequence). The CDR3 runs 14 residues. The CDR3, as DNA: TGTGCCAGCAGCTTGGCTGGACCGCGGGGAGAGCAGTTCTTC. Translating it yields CASSLAGPRGEQFF.

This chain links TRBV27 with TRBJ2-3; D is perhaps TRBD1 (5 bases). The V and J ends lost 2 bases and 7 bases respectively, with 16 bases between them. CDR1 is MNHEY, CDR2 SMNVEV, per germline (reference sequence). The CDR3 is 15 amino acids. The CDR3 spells CASSLVAGLSHTQYF. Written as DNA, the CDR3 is TGTGCCAGCAGTTTAGTGGCAGGGTTATCTCATACGCAGTATTTT.

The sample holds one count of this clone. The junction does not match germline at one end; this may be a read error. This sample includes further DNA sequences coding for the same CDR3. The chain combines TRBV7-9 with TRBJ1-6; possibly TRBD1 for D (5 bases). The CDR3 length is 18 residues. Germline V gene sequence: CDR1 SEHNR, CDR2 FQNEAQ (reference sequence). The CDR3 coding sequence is TGTGCCAGCAGCTCCTACAAGACAGTTCCCCCCTATAATTCCCCCCTCCACTTT. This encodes CASSSYKTVPPYNSPLHF.

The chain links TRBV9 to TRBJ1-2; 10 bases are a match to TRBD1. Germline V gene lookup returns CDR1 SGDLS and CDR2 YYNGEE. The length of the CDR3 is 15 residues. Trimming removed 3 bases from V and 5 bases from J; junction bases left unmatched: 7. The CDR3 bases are TGTGCCAGCAGCGCAGGACAGGGGGTAGGGTATGGCTACACCTTC. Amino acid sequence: CASSAGQGVGYGYTF.

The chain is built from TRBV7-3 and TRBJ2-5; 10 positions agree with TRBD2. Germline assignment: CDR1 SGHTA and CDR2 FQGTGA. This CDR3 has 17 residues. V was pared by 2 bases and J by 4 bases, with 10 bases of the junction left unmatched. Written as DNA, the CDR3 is TGTGCCAGCAGCTTAGGGCTGGTTAGCGGGGGGCCAGAGACCCAGTACTTC. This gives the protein CASSLGLVSGGPETQYF.

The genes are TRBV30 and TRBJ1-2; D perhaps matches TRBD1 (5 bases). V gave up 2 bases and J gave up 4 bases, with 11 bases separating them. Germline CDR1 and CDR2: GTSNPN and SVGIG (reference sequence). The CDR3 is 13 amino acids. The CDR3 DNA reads TGTGCCTGGAGTACGGACACGTTCTATGGCTACACCTTC. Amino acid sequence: CAWSTDTFYGYTF.

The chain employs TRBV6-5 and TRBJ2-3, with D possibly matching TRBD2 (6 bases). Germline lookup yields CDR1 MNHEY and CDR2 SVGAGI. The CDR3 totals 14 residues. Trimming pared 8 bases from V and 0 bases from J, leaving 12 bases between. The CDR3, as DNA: TGTGCCAGCTCCACTAGCCGTAGCACAGATACGCAGTATTTT. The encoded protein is CASSTSRSTDTQYF.

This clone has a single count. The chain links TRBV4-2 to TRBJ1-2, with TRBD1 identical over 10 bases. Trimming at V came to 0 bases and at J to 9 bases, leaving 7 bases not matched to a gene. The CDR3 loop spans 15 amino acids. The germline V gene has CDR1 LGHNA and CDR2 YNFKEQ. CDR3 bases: TGTGCCAGCAGCCAAGATCTGGGGACAGGGGAAAGCTACACCTTC. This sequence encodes CASSQDLGTGESYTF.

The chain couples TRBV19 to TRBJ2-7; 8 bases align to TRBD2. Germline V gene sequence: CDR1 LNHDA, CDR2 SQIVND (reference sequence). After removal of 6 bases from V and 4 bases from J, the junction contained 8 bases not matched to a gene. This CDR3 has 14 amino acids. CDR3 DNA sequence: TGTGCCAGTAGCCTCTCGGGGGGGGAATACGAGCAGTACTTC. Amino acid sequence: CASSLSGGEYEQYF.

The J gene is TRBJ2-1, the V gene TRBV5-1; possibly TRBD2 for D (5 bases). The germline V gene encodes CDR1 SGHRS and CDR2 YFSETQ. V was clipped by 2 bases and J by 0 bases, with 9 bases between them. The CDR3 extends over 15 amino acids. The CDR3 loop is CASSFSDSSYNEQFF. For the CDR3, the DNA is TGCGCCAGCAGCTTTAGCGATAGCTCCTACAATGAGCAGTTCTTC.

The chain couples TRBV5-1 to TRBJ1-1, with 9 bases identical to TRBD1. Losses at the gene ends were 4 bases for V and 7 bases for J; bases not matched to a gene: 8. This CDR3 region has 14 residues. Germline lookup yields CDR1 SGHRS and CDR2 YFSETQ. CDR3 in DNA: TGCGCCAGCAGCCTGGACAGGGGCGGTTTTGAAGCTTTCTTT. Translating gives CASSLDRGGFEAFF.

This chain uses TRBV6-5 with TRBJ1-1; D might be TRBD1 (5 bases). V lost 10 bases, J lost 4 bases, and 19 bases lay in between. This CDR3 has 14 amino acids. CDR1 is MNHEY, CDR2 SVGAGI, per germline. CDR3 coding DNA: TGTGCCACCACACTACTCCGGGGGATCACTGAAGCTTTCTTT. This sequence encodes CATTLLRGITEAFF.

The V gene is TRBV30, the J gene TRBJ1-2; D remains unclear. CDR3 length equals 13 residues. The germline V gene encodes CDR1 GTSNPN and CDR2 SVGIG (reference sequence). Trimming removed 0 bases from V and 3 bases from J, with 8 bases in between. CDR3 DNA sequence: TGTGCCTGGAGTGTACAGAATCACTATGGCTACACCTTC. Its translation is CAWSVQNHYGYTF.

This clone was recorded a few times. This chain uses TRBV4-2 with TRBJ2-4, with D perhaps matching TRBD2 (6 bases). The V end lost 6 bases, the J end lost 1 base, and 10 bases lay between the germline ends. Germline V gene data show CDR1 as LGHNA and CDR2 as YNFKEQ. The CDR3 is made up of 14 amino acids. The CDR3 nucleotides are TGTGCCAGCAGTCCTGGGGGGGCCAAAAACATTCAGTACTTC. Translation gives CASSPGGAKNIQYF.

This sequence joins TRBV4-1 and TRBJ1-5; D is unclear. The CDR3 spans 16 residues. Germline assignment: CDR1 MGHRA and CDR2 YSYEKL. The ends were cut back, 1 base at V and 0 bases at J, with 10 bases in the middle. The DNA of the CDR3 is TGCGCCAGCAGCCAAGTTGGCAGAGGTAGCAATCAGCCCCAGCATTTT. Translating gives CASSQVGRGSNQPQHF.

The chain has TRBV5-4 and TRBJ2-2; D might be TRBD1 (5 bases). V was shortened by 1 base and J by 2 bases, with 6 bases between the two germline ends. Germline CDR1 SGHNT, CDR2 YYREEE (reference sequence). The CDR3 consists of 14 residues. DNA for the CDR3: TGTGCCAGCAGCTTGAGGGGAAACACCGGGGAGCTGTTTTTT. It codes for CASSLRGNTGELFF.

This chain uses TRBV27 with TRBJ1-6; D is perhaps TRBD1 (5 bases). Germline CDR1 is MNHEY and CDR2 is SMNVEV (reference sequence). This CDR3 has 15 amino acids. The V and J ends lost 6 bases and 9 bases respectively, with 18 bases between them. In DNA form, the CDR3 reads TGTGCCAGCAGACCGCTTCGCTCCCAGGGTTCACCCCTCCACTTT. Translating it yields CASRPLRSQGSPLHF.

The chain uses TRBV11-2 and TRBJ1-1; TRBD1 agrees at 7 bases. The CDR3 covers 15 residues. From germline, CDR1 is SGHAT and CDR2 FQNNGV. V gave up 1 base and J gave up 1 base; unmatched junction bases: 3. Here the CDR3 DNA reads TGTGCCAGCAGCTTAGTCGGGACAGAGAACACTGAAGCTTTCTTT. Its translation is CASSLVGTENTEAFF.

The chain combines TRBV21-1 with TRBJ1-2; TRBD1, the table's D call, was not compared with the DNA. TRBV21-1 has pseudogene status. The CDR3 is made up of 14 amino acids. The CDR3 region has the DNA TGTGCCAGAGGAAAGGGACAGGGTGGCTATGGCTACACCTTC. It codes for CARGKGQGGYGYTF.

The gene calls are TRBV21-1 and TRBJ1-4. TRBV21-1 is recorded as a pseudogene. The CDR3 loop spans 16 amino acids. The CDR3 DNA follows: TGTGCCAGCAGCAAAGTCGAGTCCCACCCTAATGAAAAACTGTTTTTT. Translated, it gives CASSKVESHPNEKLFF.

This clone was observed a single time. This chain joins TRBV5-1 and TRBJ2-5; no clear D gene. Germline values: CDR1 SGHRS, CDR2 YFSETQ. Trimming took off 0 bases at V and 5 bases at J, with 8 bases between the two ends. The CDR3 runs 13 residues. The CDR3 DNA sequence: TGCGCCAGCAGCTTGGCTAGGAAGGAGACCCAGTACTTC. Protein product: CASSLARKETQYF.

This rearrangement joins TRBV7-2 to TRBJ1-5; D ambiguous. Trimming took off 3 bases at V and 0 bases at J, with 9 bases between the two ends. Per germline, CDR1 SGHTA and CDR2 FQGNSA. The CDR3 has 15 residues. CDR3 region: CASSFTGNSNQPQHF. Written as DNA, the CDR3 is TGTGCCAGCAGCTTTACGGGAAATAGCAATCAGCCCCAGCATTTT.

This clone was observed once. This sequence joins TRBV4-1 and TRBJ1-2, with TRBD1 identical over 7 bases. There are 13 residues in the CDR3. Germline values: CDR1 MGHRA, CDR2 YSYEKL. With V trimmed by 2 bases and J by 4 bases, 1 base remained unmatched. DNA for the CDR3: TGCGCCAGCAGCCAAAACAGGGGCTATGGCTACACCTTC. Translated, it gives CASSQNRGYGYTF.